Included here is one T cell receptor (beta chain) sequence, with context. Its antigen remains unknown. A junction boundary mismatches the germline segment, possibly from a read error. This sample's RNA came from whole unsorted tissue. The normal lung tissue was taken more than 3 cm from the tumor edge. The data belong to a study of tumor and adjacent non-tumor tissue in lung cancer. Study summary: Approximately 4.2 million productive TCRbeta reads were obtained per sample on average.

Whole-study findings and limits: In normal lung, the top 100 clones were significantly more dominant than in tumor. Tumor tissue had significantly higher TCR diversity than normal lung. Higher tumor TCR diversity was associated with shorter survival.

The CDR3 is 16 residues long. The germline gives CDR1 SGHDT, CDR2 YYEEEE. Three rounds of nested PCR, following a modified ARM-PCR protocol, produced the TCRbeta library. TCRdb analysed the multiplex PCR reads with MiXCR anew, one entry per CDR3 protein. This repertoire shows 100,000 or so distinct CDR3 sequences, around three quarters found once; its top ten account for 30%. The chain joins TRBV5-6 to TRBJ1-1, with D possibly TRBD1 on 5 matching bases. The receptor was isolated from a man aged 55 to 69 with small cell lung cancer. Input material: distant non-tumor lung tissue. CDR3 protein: CASSLTSGTANIEAFF. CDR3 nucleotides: TGTGCCAGCAGCTTGACCTCCGGGACGGCGAACATTGAAGCTTTCTTT.